The T cell receptor (beta chain) described here comes from a study of spatial heterogeneity in lung cancer. The wider study: Sequencing consistently turned up more beta-chain sequences than alpha-chain sequences.

In its sample, this clonotype ranks as medium-sized. The CDR3 has 19 amino acids. In germline, CDR1 is MDHEN, CDR2 SYDVKM. V was pared by 5 bases and J by 4 bases, with 29 bases between. A single record per CDR3 protein comes from TCRdb applying MiXCR to the 5' RACE reads. The table shows thousands of distinct CDR3 sequences, with 4% to 5.5% occurring only once. Sample time point: sample taken at primary tumor resection. Whole RNA, isolated from tumor, nontumor lung or frozen PBMC, was sequenced without prior sorting. A total of 72 untreated early-stage non-small cell lung cancer patients served as donors.

The sample in question was normal lung tissue next to the tumor, obtained at surgery. The clonotype comes from a female donor with early-stage non-small cell lung cancer. The chain links TRBV28 to TRBJ1-1; D possibly corresponds to TRBD1 (6 bases). CDR3 loop: CASSIPFGGTRGGSTEAFF. The CDR3 DNA is TGTGCCAGCAGTATCCCTTTCGGAGGCACCCGAGGGGGAAGCACTGAAGCTTTCTTT.